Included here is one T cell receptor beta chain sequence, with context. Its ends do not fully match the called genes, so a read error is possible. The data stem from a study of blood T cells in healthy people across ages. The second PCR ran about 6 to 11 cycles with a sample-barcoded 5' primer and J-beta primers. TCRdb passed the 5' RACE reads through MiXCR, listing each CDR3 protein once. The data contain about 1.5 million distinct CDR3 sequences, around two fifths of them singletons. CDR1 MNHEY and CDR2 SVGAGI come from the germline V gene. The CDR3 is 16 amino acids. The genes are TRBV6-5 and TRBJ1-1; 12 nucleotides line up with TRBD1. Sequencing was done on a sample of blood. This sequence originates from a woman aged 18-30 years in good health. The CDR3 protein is CTSRRGDRGLSTEAFF. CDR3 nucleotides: TGTACCAGCAGAAGAGGGGACAGGGGGCTGTCCACTGAAGCTTTCTTT.